A selection of T cell receptor beta chains follows, all from one sample in a study of blood T cell repertoires in COVID-19. This table comes from immunoSEQ multiplex PCR, and its TCRdb copy is limited to in-frame clones, with some not included. The sample has around 200,000 clones; more than 85% are singletons. The sample consisted of peripheral blood. The receptors come from a young man with acute or convalescent COVID-19. The CDR3 runs from the conserved cysteine through the conserved F or W. The D gene is left open where the match is weak. Clone size is shown for a subset of rows, as once, few, many or a class of expanded clone.

d_call clone_size j_call v_call cdr3_nt cdr3_aa
TRBD1 . TRBJ2-6 TRBV7-9 TGTGCCAGCAGCTTAGGACAGGGCAATACTGGGGCCAACGTCCTGACTTTC CASSLGQGNTGANVLTF
. . TRBJ1-2 TRBV5-1 TGCGCCAGCAGCTCCACAGGGAACCCAGGCGGCTACACCTTC CASSSTGNPGGYTF
. . TRBJ2-3 TRBV6-5 TGTGCCAGCAATCAGGGGACCTCTAGCACAGATACGCAGTATTTT CASNQGTSSTDTQYF
. . TRBJ2-6 TRBV29-1 TGCAGCGTCGGAACAGGGACTGGGGCCAACGTCCTGACTTTC CSVGTGTGANVLTF
. . TRBJ2-2 TRBV16 TGTGCCAGCAGCCAATCCTTAGTGTCCGGCACCGGGGAGCTGTTTTTT CASSQSLVSGTGELFF
. . TRBJ2-1 TRBV7-3 TGTGCCAGCAGCTTAGGTGGGAGAGGGAATGAGCAGTTCTTC CASSLGGRGNEQFF
TRBD1 . TRBJ1-2 TRBV11-2 TGTGCCAGCAGCTCCCATAGACAGGGGGCGCGGTATGGCTACACCTTC CASSSHRQGARYGYTF
. . TRBJ1-2 TRBV7-9 TGTGCCAGCAGCTTATCCTCGTGGGGGCAGACATATGGCTACACCTTC CASSLSSWGQTYGYTF
TRBD1 once TRBJ2-1 TRBV6-5 TGTGCCAGCCTAAGGACAGGGGATATCTATGAGCAGTTCTTC CASLRTGDIYEQFF
. . TRBJ2-7 TRBV7-6 TGTGCCAGCAGCGCGGATATTAGTTACGAGCAGTACTTC CASSADISYEQYF
. . TRBJ2-7 TRBV6-6 TGTGCCAGCAGGCGTACCCGGGACACTAACTACGAGCAGTACTTC CASRRTRDTNYEQYF
. . TRBJ2-1 TRBV24-1 TGTGCCACCAGTGATTTCAGATATGAGCAGTTCTTC CATSDFRYEQFF
TRBD1 . TRBJ1-1 TRBV2 TGTGCCAGCAGTCTAAACCTCGGCAGGGGGATAACTGAAGCTTTCTTT CASSLNLGRGITEAFF
. . TRBJ2-3 TRBV7-8 TGTGCCAGCAGCCCCCTCCGGAGAAACACAGATACGCAGTATTTT CASSPLRRNTDTQYF
TRBD1 . TRBJ1-5 TRBV6-6 TGTGCCACCTTGGACAGGGCGATCAATCAGCCCCAGCATTTT CATLDRAINQPQHF
TRBD2 . TRBJ2-7 TRBV3-1/TRBV3-2 TGTGCCAGCAGCTCTCTAGCGGGAGGAGACGAGCAGTACTTC CASSSLAGGDEQYF
. . TRBJ1-2 TRBV14 TGTGCCAGCAGCCAAGACGGAACCTCAGGGCGCTATGGCTACACCTTC CASSQDGTSGRYGYTF
. . TRBJ1-3 TRBV7-8 TGTGCCAGCAGCTCTGCGGGGGCGTTCTCTGGAAACACCATATATTTT CASSSAGAFSGNTIYF
. . TRBJ1-2 TRBV6-5 TGTGCCAGCAGTCTTAATAGCCCCTATGGCTACACCTTC CASSLNSPYGYTF
. . TRBJ1-2 TRBV12-5 TGTGCTAGTGGTTTGGTACGAGCGACGGCCTTAGCTAACTATGGCTACACCTTC CASGLVRATALANYGYTF
TRBD1 . TRBJ1-1 TRBV6-6 TGTGCCAGCAGTCCGGGACAGAACCAGAACACTGAAGCTTTCTTT CASSPGQNQNTEAFF
TRBD1 . TRBJ1-1 TRBV12-3/TRBV12-4 TGTGCCAGCAGCACGCGGACAGGGTTTGAAGCTTTCTTT CASSTRTGFEAFF
TRBD1 . TRBJ2-6 TRBV7-3 TGTGCCAGCAGCTTAATCGGGACAGGGTCTGGGGCCAACGTCCTGACTTTC CASSLIGTGSGANVLTF
TRBD2 . TRBJ2-7 TRBV30 TGTGCCTGGAGTGTCCCTAGCGGGGGAAAATACGAGCAGTACTTC CAWSVPSGGKYEQYF
. . TRBJ2-1 TRBV5-8 TGTGCCAGCAGCTTGGCCAGTGGTTACAATGAGCAGTTCTTC CASSLASGYNEQFF
TRBD1 . TRBJ1-3 TRBV10-1 TGCGCCAGCAGTCGGGACAGGAACTCTGGAAACACCATATATTTT CASSRDRNSGNTIYF
TRBD1 once TRBJ2-7 TRBV6-1 TGTGCCAGCAGTGGTCGACAGGGGGGGGAACGGTACGAGCAGTACTTC CASSGRQGGERYEQYF
TRBD2 . TRBJ2-1 TRBV3-1/TRBV3-2 TGTGCCAGCAGCCAGTCGGGAGGGCCTAGGTATGAGCAGTTCTTC CASSQSGGPRYEQFF
. few TRBJ1-5 TRBV3-1/TRBV3-2 TGTGCCAGCAGCCTGCCGGGGATCGATCAGCCCCAGCATTTT CASSLPGIDQPQHF
. . TRBJ1-1 TRBV5-1 TGCGCCAGCAGCTCTACCCCGTGGGACTGGCGGAACACTGAAGCTTTCTTT CASSSTPWDWRNTEAFF
TRBD1 . TRBJ2-1 TRBV19 TGTGCCAGTAGTATAGTAGGGGCAGGGGGCAATGATAATGAGCAGTTCTTC CASSIVGAGGNDNEQFF
. . TRBJ2-6 TRBV28 TGTGCCAGCATTAAGGGGGCTGGGGCCAACGTCCTGACTTTC CASIKGAGANVLTF
. . TRBJ1-1 TRBV7-2 TGTGCCAGCAGCTCATGGGGGGAAGACACTGAAGCTTTCTTT CASSSWGEDTEAFF
. . TRBJ1-2 TRBV2 TGTGCCAGCTCATCCTCCGTGCGCTATGGCTACACCTTC CASSSSVRYGYTF